One and the same sample provided the 14 T cell receptor beta chains below, sequenced in a study of blood T cell repertoires in COVID-19. Profiling relied on immunoSEQ multiplex PCR, and the TCRdb table lists in-frame clones only, not all of them. The data hold about 220,000 clones, with 84% observed a single time. Sequenced: PBMCs or T cells enriched from blood (not recorded which). The source of these receptors is a woman aged 40 to 50 who had recovered from COVID-19.

This clone was counted between two and nine times. The chain links TRBV2 to TRBJ2-1; D is perhaps TRBD1 (5 bases). V lost 4 bases to trimming and J lost 8 bases, with 12 bases between them. The CDR3 is made up of 13 amino acids. CDR1 is SNHLY, CDR2 FYNNEI, per germline. CDR3 loop: CASSGGGADEQFF. The DNA of the CDR3 is TGTGCCAGCAGTGGAGGTGGGGCCGATGAGCAGTTCTTC.

The chain carries TRBV29-1 and TRBJ1-1; 9 bases map to TRBD1. With V trimmed by 5 bases and J by 6 bases, 10 bases remained unmatched. Germline CDR1 is SQVTM and CDR2 is ANQGSEA. There are 14 residues in the CDR3. The CDR3 nucleotides are TGCAGCGTTCGCCTCGGGGACAGGGTCGCTGAAGCTTTCTTT. Amino acid sequence: CSVRLGDRVAEAFF. Complete variable domain (other parts from reference TRBV29-1 and TRBJ1-1): SAVISQKPSRDICQRGTSLTIQCQVDSQVTMMFWYRQQPGQSLTLIATANQGSEATYESGFVIDKFPISRPNLTFSTLTVSNMSPEDSSIYLCSVRLGDRVAEAFFGQGTRLTVV.

In DNA, the CDR3 is TGTGCCACCGGCCGGTTGGCGGGAGGGCCGGGGGAGCAGTTCTTC. This codes for CATGRLAGGPGEQFF. The rearrangement uses TRBV24-1 and TRBJ2-1; TRBD2 aligns across 9 bases. The trim removed 9 bases at V and 10 bases at J, leaving 15 bases unmatched. Germline values: CDR1 KGHDR, CDR2 SFDVKD. This CDR3 is built from 15 residues.

This clone has only one observation. The rearrangement joins TRBV11-2 to TRBJ2-3, with 9 bases matching TRBD2. Germline CDR1 SGHAT, CDR2 FQNNGV. The trim removed 3 bases at V and 2 bases at J, leaving 6 bases unmatched. CDR3 size: 16 residues. CDR3 nucleotide sequence: TGTGCCAGCAGCTTGCGGGGGGGGCAGATCACAGATACGCAGTATTTT. As protein: CASSLRGGQITDTQYF.

The V and J genes are TRBV7-9 and TRBJ2-5; the match to TRBD2 covers 12 bases. Per the germline V gene, CDR1 is SEHNR and CDR2 is FQNEAQ (reference sequence). The CDR3 sequence is 18 residues long. Trimming removed 5 bases from V and 2 bases from J; junction bases left unmatched: 12. Here the CDR3 DNA reads TGTGCCAGCAGCCGTCGGACTAGCGGGAAAGGGACTCAAGAGACCCAGTACTTC. This sequence encodes CASSRRTSGKGTQETQYF. Using reference TRBV7-9 and TRBJ2-5 for the parts outside the CDR3, the full variable domain is DTGVSQNPRHKITKRGQNVTFRCDPISEHNRLYWYRQTLGQGPEFLTYFQNEAQLEKSRLLSDRFSAERPKGSFSTLEIQRTEQGDSAMYLCASSRRTSGKGTQETQYFGPGTRLLVL.

The V and J genes are TRBV7-9 and TRBJ2-1, with 11 bases aligning to TRBD2. This CDR3 region has 16 residues. The V gene end was trimmed by 2 bases and the J gene end by 9 bases; junction bases not matched to a gene: 9. Germline assignment: CDR1 SEHNR and CDR2 FQNEAQ (reference sequence). CDR3 in DNA: TGTGCCAGCAGCTTATGGATAGCGGGAGGGAGACTTGAGCAGTTCTTC. Protein sequence: CASSLWIAGGRLEQFF.

The chain joins TRBV7-9 to TRBJ2-3; 13 bases are a match to TRBD2. Germline lookup yields CDR1 SEHNR and CDR2 FQNEAQ (reference sequence). V dropped 4 bases and J dropped 2; count of bases not matched to a gene: 9. The length of the CDR3 is 18 residues. In nucleotides, the CDR3 is TGTGCCAGCAGCTCCAGCCCGGGACTAGCGGGACTCACAGATACGCAGTATTTT. It codes for CASSSSPGLAGLTDTQYF.

This chain connects TRBV9 to TRBJ2-3, with D perhaps TRBD2 (6 bases). This CDR3 is 16 amino acids long. Germline V gene lookup returns CDR1 SGDLS and CDR2 YYNGEE. V gave up 2 bases and J gave up 0 bases, with 13 bases separating them. The CDR3 reads CASSVAVSGSTDTQYF. CDR3 DNA sequence: TGTGCCAGCAGCGTCGCTGTGAGCGGGAGCACAGATACGCAGTATTTT.

V is TRBV7-9 and J is TRBJ2-5; D may be TRBD2 (6 bases). V lost 3 bases and J 5 bases, leaving 19 bases between the germline ends. Germline V gene data show CDR1 as SEHNR and CDR2 as FQNEAQ (reference sequence). This CDR3 contains 16 residues. In DNA form, the CDR3 reads TGTGCCAGCAGCTTCTGGGGGGTGCTGGGTAGGGAGACCCAGTACTTC. The encoded protein is CASSFWGVLGRETQYF. Full variable domain (outside the CDR3, taken from reference TRBV7-9 and TRBJ2-5): DTGVSQNPRHKITKRGQNVTFRCDPISEHNRLYWYRQTLGQGPEFLTYFQNEAQLEKSRLLSDRFSAERPKGSFSTLEIQRTEQGDSAMYLCASSFWGVLGRETQYFGPGTRLLVL.

This chain links TRBV29-1 with TRBJ2-4; possibly TRBD1 for D (5 bases). The germline V and J ends were trimmed by 7 bases and 3 bases, with 16 bases remaining between them. The CDR3 length is 14 residues. Germline CDR1 SQVTM, CDR2 ANQGSEA. CDR3 coding DNA: TGCAGCGCCCGACAGACTCTTTTCAAAAACATTCAGTACTTC. It is translated as CSARQTLFKNIQYF.

This chain connects TRBV6-5 to TRBJ2-1; D call uncertain. The CDR3 consists of 16 residues. Trimming pared 0 bases from V and 0 bases from J, leaving 9 bases between. Germline V lookup: CDR1 MNHEY, CDR2 SVGAGI. CDR3 region: CASSYSMLSSYNEQFF. The CDR3 nucleotides are TGTGCCAGCAGTTACTCGATGCTGAGCTCCTACAATGAGCAGTTCTTC.

The chain combines TRBV7-2 with TRBJ2-1; D is perhaps TRBD2 (6 bases). CDR1 SGHTA and CDR2 FQGNSA come from the germline V gene. The germline V and J ends were trimmed by 5 bases and 10 bases, with 21 bases remaining between them. The CDR3 is 15 amino acids. The CDR3 protein is CASSPSPVGGMEQFF. For the CDR3, the DNA is TGTGCCAGCAGCCCGTCCCCCGTTGGGGGGATGGAGCAGTTCTTC. The whole variable domain, remainder taken from reference TRBV7-2 and TRBJ2-1, is GAGVSQSPSNKVTEKGKDVELRCDPISGHTALYWYRQSLGQGLEFLIYFQGNSAPDKSGLPSDRFSAERTGGSVSTLTIQRTQQEDSAVYLCASSPSPVGGMEQFFGPGTRLTVL.

This clone appeared a single time. The V gene is TRBV18, the J gene TRBJ1-3; D gene uncertain. Germline V gene sequence: CDR1 KGHSH, CDR2 LQKENI. V dropped 1 base and J dropped 0 bases, with 10 bases sitting between them. This CDR3 is 16 amino acids long. The CDR3, as DNA: TGTGCCAGCTCACCACTGCATGAGCGCTCTGGAAACACCATATATTTT. This sequence encodes CASSPLHERSGNTIYF.

V is TRBV2 and J is TRBJ2-7; 7 nucleotides agree with TRBD2. CDR3 length: 14 amino acids. Germline V lookup: CDR1 SNHLY, CDR2 FYNNEI. V shed 1 base and J 6 bases; nucleotides not matched to a gene: 6. The CDR3 reads CASSEEVAGIEQYV. The CDR3 DNA sequence: TGTGCCAGCAGTGAAGAGGTAGCGGGCATCGAGCAGTACGTC.